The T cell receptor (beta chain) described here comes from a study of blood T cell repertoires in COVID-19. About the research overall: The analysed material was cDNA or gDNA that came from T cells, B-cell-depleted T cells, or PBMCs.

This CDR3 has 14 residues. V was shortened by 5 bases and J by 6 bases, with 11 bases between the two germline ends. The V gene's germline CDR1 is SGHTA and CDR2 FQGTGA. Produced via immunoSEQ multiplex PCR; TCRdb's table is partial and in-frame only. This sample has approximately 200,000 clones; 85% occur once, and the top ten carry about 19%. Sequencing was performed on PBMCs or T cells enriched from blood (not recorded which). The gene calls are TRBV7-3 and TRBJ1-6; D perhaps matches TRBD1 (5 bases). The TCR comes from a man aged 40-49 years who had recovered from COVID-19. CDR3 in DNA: TGTGCCAGCAGCGAGGTCGGGGGTAATTCACCCCTCCACTTT. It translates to CASSEVGGNSPLHF.